Listed below are T cell receptor beta chains from one sample, sequenced in a study of T cell repertoires in cytomegalovirus infection. TCRdb re-derived calls from the reads in MiXCR, one entry per CDR3 protein. This repertoire shows about 680,000 distinct CDR3 sequences, more than 20% found once; its top ten account for roughly 8%. Specimen: CD8+ T cells from PBMCs. The receptor set was obtained from a human donor in good health (CMV status not recorded). Some clones in this sample may be carry-over from other donors' samples. The CDR3 runs from the conserved cysteine through the conserved F or W. Each record gives: J gene, V gene, CDR3 protein.

J gene: TRBJ2-2; V gene: TRBV6-4; CDR3 protein: CASSDGTGNTGELFF
J gene: TRBJ2-1; V gene: TRBV10-3; CDR3 protein: CAISEVSYNEQFF
J gene: TRBJ2-1; V gene: TRBV11-1; CDR3 protein: CASSWPRTPNYNEQFF
J gene: TRBJ2-5; V gene: TRBV4-3; CDR3 protein: CASSQDGGGTLETQYF
J gene: TRBJ1-2; V gene: TRBV7-9; CDR3 protein: CASSLEKQRISGYTF
J gene: TRBJ1-5; V gene: TRBV10-3; CDR3 protein: CAIKADSFDQPQHF
J gene: TRBJ1-1; V gene: TRBV28; CDR3 protein: CASSLDEATEAFF
J gene: TRBJ1-1; V gene: TRBV3-1; CDR3 protein: CASSQDTGKNTEAFF
J gene: TRBJ1-6; V gene: TRBV28; CDR3 protein: CASSPRHYNSPLHF
J gene: TRBJ2-2; V gene: TRBV6-1; CDR3 protein: CASSAGGEVTGELFF
J gene: TRBJ1-5; V gene: TRBV7-9; CDR3 protein: CASSGTGLRQPQHF
J gene: TRBJ2-2; V gene: TRBV29-1; CDR3 protein: CSVKDRESGELFF
J gene: TRBJ1-2; V gene: TRBV27; CDR3 protein: CASSLRQGRHGYTF
J gene: TRBJ2-7; V gene: TRBV7-9; CDR3 protein: CASSLLGTSKGEQYF
J gene: TRBJ1-2; V gene: TRBV4-2; CDR3 protein: CASSQDGTGGDYGYTF
J gene: TRBJ2-7; V gene: TRBV7-9; CDR3 protein: CASSLVEPLGEQYF
J gene: TRBJ2-3; V gene: TRBV29-1; CDR3 protein: CSSGGGGADTQYF
J gene: TRBJ2-1; V gene: TRBV6-1; CDR3 protein: CASSSMGGNEQFF